The 22 T cell receptor beta chains reported below all come from one sample, sequenced in a study of vaccination effects on CD4 cells after COVID-19. These TCRs are of unknown antigen specificity. Sequencing was preceded by expansion of antigen-specific CD4+ T cells with viral peptide pools in the ViraFEST assay. Researchers isolated CD4+ T cells once approximately eleven days of culture had elapsed. All vaccine recipients tested negative for nucleocapsid antibodies and had never contracted SARS-CoV-2 infection. This table comes from immunoSEQ multiplex PCR, and its TCRdb copy is limited to in-frame clones, with some not included. In the table there are about 27,000 clones, approximately 76% of which are singletons. This material consisted of CD4+ T cells from PBMCs cultured with SARS-CoV-2 spike peptides, taken before COVID-19 vaccination. The receptors originated from a human donor who received a COVID-19 vaccine.

The chain employs TRBV4-1 and TRBJ1-3; TRBD1 agrees at 8 bases. The germline CDR1 and CDR2 sequences are MGHRA and YSYEKL. The CDR3 covers 16 residues. V lost 4 bases and J lost 2; bases outside the gene matches: 7. This CDR3 is CASSLVPDRAGNTIYF. DNA of the CDR3: TGCGCCAGCAGCCTCGTCCCGGACAGGGCTGGAAACACCATATATTTT.

The CDR3 protein is CAMRGQPNTEAFF. In DNA, the CDR3 is TGTGCCATGCGGGGCCAGCCTAACACTGAAGCTTTCTTT. The chain links TRBV11-2 to TRBJ1-1; a weak D match, TRBD1 (5 bases). CDR1 and CDR2 from the germline V gene are SGHAT and FQNNGV. CDR3 length equals 13 residues. V was clipped by 10 bases and J by 2 bases, with 14 bases between them.

The chain uses TRBV27 and TRBJ1-6, with D tentatively TRBD1 (6 bases). CDR3 length equals 15 residues. V was pared by 6 bases and J by 10 bases, with 19 bases between. Germline CDR1 is MNHEY and CDR2 is SMNVEV (reference sequence). The CDR3, as DNA: TGTGCCAGCAGCTTAGACCCAGGGGTTGTGTCACCCCTCCACTTT. This gives the protein CASSLDPGVVSPLHF.

This clone was seen a few times. This chain connects TRBV10-1 to TRBJ1-1; maybe TRBD1 (6 bases). The CDR3 is 12 residues long. CDR1 and CDR2 from the germline V gene are WNHNN and SYGVQD (reference sequence). V shed 3 bases and J shed 4 bases, with 6 bases lying between them. CDR3 sequence reads: CASSDRGTEAFF. The CDR3 coding sequence is TGCGCCAGCAGTGACAGGGGCACTGAAGCTTTCTTT.

This clone was seen only a few times. The gene calls are TRBV5-4 and TRBJ1-4; D is unclear. V gave up 3 bases and J gave up 6 bases, with 15 bases separating them. There are 15 residues in the CDR3. Per the germline V gene, CDR1 is SGHNT and CDR2 is YYREEE (reference sequence). CDR3 in amino acids: CASSSGRLAHEKLFF. In DNA, the CDR3 is TGTGCCAGCAGCTCCGGACGTCTGGCACATGAAAAACTGTTTTTT.

This clone was detected only a few times. The chain uses TRBV4-1 and TRBJ1-5; 7 positions agree with TRBD1. The germline V gene has CDR1 MGHRA and CDR2 YSYEKL. The CDR3 totals 16 residues. Unmatched junction bases numbered 9, after V lost 5 bases and J lost 2 bases. The CDR3 nucleotides read TGCGCCAGCAGCTCCCCCCTCGACAGGGGCAATCAGCCCCAGCATTTT. Its protein product is CASSSPLDRGNQPQHF.

J is TRBJ2-1 and V is TRBV3-1 (or the pseudogene TRBV3-2), with unresolved D. V was shortened by 0 bases and J by 7 bases, with 13 bases between the two germline ends. Germline-derived CDR1 and CDR2 are LGHDT and YNNKEL (reference sequence). The CDR3 is made up of 15 amino acids. The DNA for the CDR3 is TGTGCCAGCAGCCAAGAGAAATTGCTGGGGAATGAGCAGTTCTTC. Translated: CASSQEKLLGNEQFF.

This rearrangement joins TRBV7-9 to TRBJ2-7, with D unresolved. The ends were cut back, 0 bases at V and 3 bases at J, with 6 bases in the middle. Germline values: CDR1 SEHNR, CDR2 FQNEAQ (reference sequence). This CDR3 comprises 13 residues. The CDR3 here is CASSLAKGYEQYF. The CDR3 DNA follows: TGTGCCAGCAGCTTAGCCAAGGGCTACGAGCAGTACTTC.

This clone appeared a single time. The genes are TRBV2 and TRBJ1-1, with D perhaps TRBD1 (6 bases). Germline V lookup: CDR1 SNHLY, CDR2 FYNNEI. V was pared by 7 bases and J by 4 bases, with 19 bases between. The CDR3 has 15 residues. The CDR3 sequence is CASTWTDFLATEAFF. DNA for the CDR3: TGTGCCAGCACATGGACAGATTTCTTGGCCACTGAAGCTTTCTTT.

This chain's CDR3 is CASSLSSGGPGDEQFF. DNA of the CDR3: TGTGCCAGCAGCTTATCATCGGGGGGCCCTGGGGATGAGCAGTTCTTC. This chain links TRBV7-7 with TRBJ2-1, with D tentatively TRBD2 (7 bases). With 2 bases removed from V and 8 bases from J, the gap between germline ends came to 19 bases. This CDR3 spans 16 amino acids. The germline gives CDR1 SSHAT, CDR2 FNYEAQ (reference sequence).

This sequence joins TRBV12-3 or TRBV12-4 and TRBJ2-2, with D possibly being TRBD2 (5 bases). V was shortened by 6 bases and J by 0 bases, with 5 bases between the two germline ends. The CDR3 covers 13 residues. The CDR3 here is CASRGANTGELFF. CDR3 bases: TGTGCCAGCAGGGGAGCGAACACCGGGGAGCTGTTTTTT.

The chain joins TRBV25-1 to TRBJ2-7; 13 bases fit TRBD2. The V gene end was trimmed by 9 bases and the J gene end by 3 bases; junction bases not matched to a gene: 2. The CDR3 contains 13 residues. CDR1 and CDR2 from the germline V gene are MGHDK and SYGVNS. CDR3 residues: CASRTSGSYEQYF. CDR3 DNA sequence: TGTGCCAGTCGGACTAGCGGGAGCTACGAGCAGTACTTC.

CDR3 sequence (DNA): TGCGCCAGCAGCTTGTTCGTATTAGGGGGTACGACTGGAAACACCATATATTTT. This encodes CASSLFVLGGTTGNTIYF. This chain links TRBV5-1 with TRBJ1-3, with D tentatively TRBD1 (6 bases). The germline V gene has CDR1 SGHRS and CDR2 YFSETQ. This CDR3 comprises 18 residues. The V and J ends lost 1 base and 2 bases respectively, with 19 bases between them. The entire variable domain, with the rest obtained from reference TRBV5-1 and TRBJ1-3, is as follows: KAGVTQTPRYLIKTRGQQVTLSCSPISGHRSVSWYQQTPGQGLQFLFEYFSETQRNKGNFPGRFSGRQFSNSRSEMNVSTLELGDSALYLCASSLFVLGGTTGNTIYFGEGSWLTVV.

The J gene is TRBJ2-7, the V gene TRBV6-5; 9 bases fit TRBD1. V shed 4 bases, J shed 3 bases, and the junction held 4 bases outside the gene matches. The CDR3 consists of 14 residues. Germline V CDR1 and CDR2: MNHEY, SVGAGI. The CDR3 sequence is CASSSGTGIYEQYF. The CDR3 DNA reads as TGTGCCAGCAGTTCAGGGACAGGGATCTACGAGCAGTACTTC.

This sequence joins TRBV6-5 and TRBJ1-2; D is unclear. V gave up 2 bases and J gave up 0 bases, with 4 bases separating them. This CDR3 has 13 amino acids. Germline V gene sequence: CDR1 MNHEY, CDR2 SVGAGI. The CDR3 DNA reads as TGTGCCAGCAGTTACCTAGCTAACTATGGCTACACCTTC. It specifies CASSYLANYGYTF.

This chain connects TRBV6-5 to TRBJ2-7, with no clear D. Germline CDR1 and CDR2: MNHEY and SVGAGI. This CDR3 is built from 16 residues. V dropped 1 base and J dropped 1 base, with 14 bases sitting between them. CDR3 region: CASSYYLQGYSYEQYF. The CDR3 DNA sequence: TGTGCCAGCAGTTACTATTTACAAGGGTATTCCTACGAGCAGTACTTC.

This chain links TRBV11-3 with TRBJ2-7, with D perhaps given as TRBD1 or TRBD2 (6 bases each). This CDR3 region has 20 residues. The germline CDR1 and CDR2 sequences are SGHNT and YENEEA. Trimming cost V 1 base and J 4 bases, with 29 bases left between them. The CDR3 nucleotides read TGTGCCAGCAGCTTAGTTGAGGGGGGAGGACCGCCCAGAATCCGATACGAGCAGTACTTC. This encodes CASSLVEGGGPPRIRYEQYF.

The V call is TRBV10-3, the J call TRBJ2-3; 8 bases fit TRBD1. The CDR3 runs to 16 residues. Germline V gene lookup returns CDR1 ENHRY and CDR2 SYGVKD. The V gene end was trimmed by 0 bases and the J gene end by 2 bases; junction bases not matched to a gene: 4. The CDR3 region is CAISESRQGATDTQYF. The CDR3 DNA reads TGTGCCATCAGTGAGTCCCGGCAGGGGGCCACAGATACGCAGTATTTT.

The chain couples TRBV12-3 or TRBV12-4 to TRBJ1-2; a possible D gene is TRBD1 (5 bases). The CDR3 runs 12 residues. The V end was cut by 3 bases, the J end by 8 bases, with 10 bases between. The DNA of the CDR3 is TGTGCCAGCAGTTTTTGGGGGTACGGCTACACCTTC. Its translation: CASSFWGYGYTF.

The CDR3 spells CASSSEPSGETQYF. The CDR3 coding sequence is TGCGCCAGCAGCTCAGAACCGAGCGGGGAGACCCAGTACTTC. The rearrangement joins TRBV5-1 to TRBJ2-5, with TRBD2 as a possible D gene (6 bases). The CDR3 is made up of 14 amino acids. Germline loops: CDR1 SGHRS, CDR2 YFSETQ. Trimming left V 3 bases short and J 5 bases short, with 14 bases between.

The V and J genes are TRBV19 and TRBJ2-3; D might be TRBD2 (6 bases). Looked up from germline, CDR1 is LNHDA and CDR2 is SQIVND (reference sequence). The CDR3 runs 15 residues. Trimming took 8 bases from V and 2 from J, leaving 17 bases between them. The CDR3 is CASYDAGGDTDTQYF. The DNA of the CDR3 is TGTGCCAGTTATGATGCCGGCGGGGACACAGATACGCAGTATTTT.

This clone came up once. The chain recombines TRBV5-1 with TRBJ2-3; TRBD2 aligns across 11 bases. Losses at the gene ends were 4 bases for V and 0 bases for J; bases not matched to a gene: 4. Germline CDR1 reads SGHRS; CDR2 reads YFSETQ. This CDR3 is 16 amino acids long. The CDR3 sequence: CASSTGLAGSTDTQYF. CDR3 in DNA: TGCGCCAGCAGCACCGGACTAGCGGGCAGCACAGATACGCAGTATTTT.